This TCR beta chain is from a study of blood T cells in healthy people across ages. Germline V gives CDR1 SNHLY, CDR2 FYNNEI. The CDR3 has 15 residues. The junction had 10 bases not matched to a gene; V was cut back by 8 bases and J by 6 bases. A second PCR, run for about 7 to 12 cycles, used a sample-barcoded 5' primer plus a J-beta primer mix. MiXCR, run by TCRdb on the 5' RACE reads, gives a single entry per CDR3 protein. In the table there are 1.4 million to 1.5 million distinct CDR3 sequences, around two fifths of which are singletons. The sample consisted of blood. This TCR was sampled from a young woman in good health. The chain carries TRBV2 and TRBJ2-3, with 11 bases fitting TRBD1. The CDR3, as DNA: TGTGCCAGCTGGGGACAGGGGGTTTATTCCGATACGCAGTATTTT. This codes for CASWGQGVYSDTQYF.